Listed here is a single T cell receptor beta chain. What this receptor recognizes is not known. Base-call qualities are not available, and no considerably larger clone is one nucleotide away. The immunoSEQ Assay, which uses bias-controlled multiplex PCR amplification of genomic DNA, was used to profile TCRbeta CDR3 regions. In the paper's pipeline: The absolute abundance of each unique TCRbeta CDR3 region was quantified after sequences were collapsed and filtered. Two models were used to test differential abundance: a binomial model (Fisher-equivalent) and a beta-binomial model that adds time-dependent variance fitted from healthy donors. Clones with fewer than 5 combined templates were excluded, and clones with Benjamini-Hochberg FDR below 0.01 were called differentially abundant. Beta-binomial variance was modeled as a function of total template count across the two samples using the form v = (b*log(k)+a)^2. In its TCRdb copy, this immuneACCESS table keeps in-frame sequences only and misses some clones. Where compared with another copy, unresolved V genes explain less than half of these, and the others have no known cause. V, J and clone size derive from that table, while D and trimming were established from the DNA sequence. For this sample there are under 150,000 clones; approximately 88% appear just once. Clones ranked in the top ten supply 3% to 4% of the sample.

Cut back by 1 base and 7 bases, the V and J ends lie 6 bases apart. The CDR3 numbers 12 residues from cysteine through phenylalanine. The entry retains the CDR3 DNA only, 36 bases that are in frame from base 1. In the germline V gene, CDR1 corresponds to SGHRS and CDR2 to YFSETQ. This specimen belongs to a study of identifying expanded T cells in peripheral blood (dated by TCRdb to the late 2010s). Notes on the research overall: Four technical replicates, made by sequencing separate aliquots from the same pool of genomic DNA, were compared pairwise. Points the paper makes about the study in general: Both the number of clones called differentially abundant and the false-positive rate were significantly reduced by the beta-binomial model across all healthy-donor time intervals. In all healthy donors, the variance in clone template counts between samples taken two weeks apart rose significantly as total template count increased. Approximately 1.2 differentially abundant clones were flagged by the binomial model between technical replicates, whereas about 16 and 20 were flagged over approximately two weeks and four weeks, respectively. The authors expected biological variance in healthy repertoires might increase further over much longer intervals such as months to years.

No immune events such as infections were documented for the healthy donors during the collection period. Time-dependent variance in a beta-binomial model of T-cell clone differential abundance was calibrated using healthy-donor blood repertoires as a training cohort. The training cohort was composed of roughly ten healthy donors, 3 female and 7 male. The donors were between roughly 25 and 70 years old, with an average age of about 45 years. Whole blood, obtained from a commercial supplier, was collected from each healthy donor at three time points spaced about 2 weeks apart. Genomic DNA was extracted from unsorted whole blood for immunosequencing.

Material for sequencing was blood. This sequence uses TRBV5-1 and TRBJ2-1; the D gene assignment is ambiguous. This TCR was recovered from a person aged 18 to 75 in good health. Read as DNA, the sequence is TGCGCCAGCAGCTTGACGGTAAATGAGCAGTTCTTC. Its translation reads: CASSLTVNEQFF.